This T cell receptor (beta chain) originates from a study of vaccination effects on CD4 cells after COVID-19. The study's findings and limits: Clones of infection and vaccine origin contracted markedly late after vaccination.

Sequencing was performed with immunoSEQ multiplex PCR; in TCRdb, only in-frame clones are kept and a portion is missing. Here the sample spans just under 60,000 clones, roughly 78% being singletons. CDR1 is SGHVS, CDR2 FQNEAQ, per germline. V lost 3 bases and J lost 5; bases outside the gene matches: 18. CDR3 size: 19 residues. For this clone: What it recognizes is unknown.

ViraFEST expansion of antigen-specific CD4+ T cells with viral peptide pools preceded sequencing. It was after nine to ten days of culture that CD4+ T cells were isolated. Two-dose BNT162b2 or mRNA-1273 vaccination was given to participants. The study found no prior SARS-CoV-2 infection in the vaccine recipients, who tested negative for nucleocapsid antibodies. Wells of 1.5 million to 2 million PBMC each were grown with 10 IU/ml IL-2 and about 9.6 ug/ml peptides. Half-medium changes using IL-2 medium occurred on days 3 and 7. This clonotype was obtained from a human donor who received a COVID-19 vaccine. This rearrangement joins TRBV7-8 to TRBJ2-2; 7 positions match TRBD1. The input for sequencing was CD4+ T cells from PBMCs cultured with HCoV-OC43 spike peptides, taken after COVID-19 vaccination. As to subset: HCoV-OC43 spike overlapping peptide pool stimulation. This CDR3 reads CASSLSRDSWVRGTGELFF. CDR3 in DNA: TGTGCCAGCAGCTTGTCCCGGGACAGCTGGGTGAGGGGGACCGGGGAGCTGTTTTTT.